This T cell receptor beta chain originates from a study of T cells in Graves' hyperthyroidism and ophthalmopathy (dated by TCRdb to between 2018 and 2020). Background for the entire study: Peripheral blood was sampled at the time of initial diagnosis, prior to any treatment. To identify TCR V-J signatures that set the groups apart, the researchers used a discovery cohort of about a hundred patients, made up of around 42 with Graves' ophthalmopathy and 57 with stable Graves' hyperthyroidism. Prospective prediction of ophthalmopathy was tested in an independent validation cohort of fewer than 20 hyperthyroidism patients and roughly 16 patients who later progressed to ophthalmopathy. For training and testing, the 100 or so patients in the discovery cohort were randomly divided in a 7:3 ratio. In several Graves' hyperthyroidism patients, the study also compared T-cell repertoires from thyroid tissue with T-cell repertoires from blood. Following sampling, methimazole starting at 30 mg daily was given to hyperthyroidism patients, and high-dose intravenous methylprednisolone was given to ophthalmopathy patients. The paper reports TCR Vbeta CDR3 sequencing of 140 or so peripheral blood samples: around 41 ophthalmopathy, fewer than 80 hyperthyroidism and around 17 progressor patients.

Moderately to severely active disease, a Clinical Activity Score of at least 3, a NOSPECS grade of at least 4, and a duration under 3 months were present in ophthalmopathy patients. Patients with uncontrolled infections, other autoimmune diseases, pregnancy or lactation were excluded. Diagnoses were established on the basis of clinical symptoms, serum thyroxine and TRAb, thyroid ultrasound, and orbital computed tomography. Ficoll-Paque density gradient centrifugation was used to isolate PBMCs from about 10 ml of fresh peripheral blood. Trizol reagent was used to extract total RNA, and RNA quality was then checked on an Agilent 2100 Bioanalyzer. Spanning cysteine to phenylalanine, the CDR3 consists of 17 amino acids. The entry retains the CDR3 DNA only, 51 bases that are in frame from base 1. Looking up the germline V gene (reference sequence) yields CDR1 MNHNY and CDR2 SVGAGI. Ends trimmed: V by 2 bases, J by 2 bases; bases unmatched to a gene: 10.

Results and caveats for the whole study, not just this receptor: Ophthalmopathy was separated from stable hyperthyroidism by a 13 V-J signature model, with 85% to 90% sensitivity and about 81% specificity obtained in cross-validation and 80%/75% obtained in testing. Sample size was not statistically predetermined, and blinding of investigators to group allocation was not performed. Most expanded thyroid clonotypes (frequency above 0.001) were also found in blood, which suggests that blood repertoires may mirror thyroid immune responses. In validation, the model predicted progression to ophthalmopathy a median of roughly 6.5 months before onset, with over 60% sensitivity and roughly 79% specificity.

In this sample, this clonotype turned up many times. Its antigen is not yet known. Base-call qualities are not available, and no considerably larger clone is one nucleotide away. The TCR beta CDR3 regions were amplified from RNA transcripts. The first round of RT-PCR for the TCR CDR3 was performed with the HTBI primer set and the Qiagen OneStep RT-PCR kit. A second multiplex PCR round built the libraries, followed by size selection and purification. Libraries were sequenced paired-end with 100 bp reads on an Illumina HiSeq2000. The original methods were these. SOAPnuke was used to process the raw data, with reads discarded if the reads contained adapters or uncalled bases, had a mean Phred below 15, or lacked an exact constant-primer or identifier match. COPE v1.2.5 was used to merge the high-quality paired reads, and each unique nucleotide sequence was defined as a clonotype. Clonotypes were aligned to IMGT TRBV, TRBD and TRBJ reference segments using MiTCR v1.1. The analysis was restricted to V-J combinations with a frequency above 0.0001, which together covered roughly 99% of the repertoires. The TCS score was defined as the ratio of F50 (clonal expansion) to E x V (chaos), calculated using BLOSUM62-based TCRdist between CDR3 peptides within each V-J. Welch's t-statistics and random forest reduced fewer than 550 V-J features to 10 to 15, which were used in a naive Bayes classifier (R e1071). Clones were called with MiXCR by TCRdb after fastp trimmed the public reads at Q25, and only in-frame beta chains were retained. Every distinct CDR3 protein forms one entry, paired with its most common genes and DNA. TCRdb's processing, not the authors' own work, is the source of the V and J calls. The table for this sample lists roughly 250,000 distinct CDR3 sequences; about 16% of them were counted only once. Around 28% of the sample is in the top ten clones.

The chain employs TRBV6-6 and TRBJ1-2; 8 bases in the junction line up with TRBD1. The sample was blood. This TCR was recovered from a woman under 30 with Graves' ophthalmopathy. The DNA is as follows: TGTGCCAGCAGTTACACCCCAAGACAGGGGCGGAACTATGGCTACACCTTC. It is translated as CASSYTPRQGRNYGYTF.